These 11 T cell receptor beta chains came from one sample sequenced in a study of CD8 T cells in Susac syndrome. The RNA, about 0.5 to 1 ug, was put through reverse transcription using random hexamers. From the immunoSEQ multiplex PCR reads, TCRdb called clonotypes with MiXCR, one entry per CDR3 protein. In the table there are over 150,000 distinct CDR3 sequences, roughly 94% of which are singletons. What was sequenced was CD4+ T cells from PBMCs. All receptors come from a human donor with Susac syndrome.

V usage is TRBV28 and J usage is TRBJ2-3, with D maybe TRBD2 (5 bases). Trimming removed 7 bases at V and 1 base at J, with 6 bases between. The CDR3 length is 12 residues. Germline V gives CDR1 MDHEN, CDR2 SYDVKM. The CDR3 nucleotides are TGTGCCAGCAAGGAGGGCACAGATACGCAGTATTTT. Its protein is CASKEGTDTQYF.

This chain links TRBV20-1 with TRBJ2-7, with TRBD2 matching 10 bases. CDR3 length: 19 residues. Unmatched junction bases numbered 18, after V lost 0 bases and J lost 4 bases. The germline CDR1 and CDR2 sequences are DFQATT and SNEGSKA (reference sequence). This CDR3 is CSARDFLTSGRALDYEQYF. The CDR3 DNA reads TGCAGTGCTAGAGATTTTTTGACAAGCGGGAGGGCCCTCGATTACGAGCAGTACTTC.

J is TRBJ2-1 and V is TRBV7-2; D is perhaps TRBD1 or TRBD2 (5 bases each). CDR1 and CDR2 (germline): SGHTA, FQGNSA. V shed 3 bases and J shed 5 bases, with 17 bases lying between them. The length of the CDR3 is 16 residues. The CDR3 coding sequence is TGTGCCAGCAGCTTGGCAGGTCACAGGAGGAACAATGAGCAGTTCTTC. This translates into CASSLAGHRRNNEQFF.

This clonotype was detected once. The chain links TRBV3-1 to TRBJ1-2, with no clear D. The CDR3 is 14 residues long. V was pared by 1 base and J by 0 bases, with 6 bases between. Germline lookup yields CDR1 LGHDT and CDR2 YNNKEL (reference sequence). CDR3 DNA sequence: TGTGCCAGCAGCCAAGGAAGGGCTAACTATGGCTACACCTTC. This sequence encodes CASSQGRANYGYTF. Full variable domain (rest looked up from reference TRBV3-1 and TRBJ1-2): DTAVSQTPKYLVTQMGNDKSIKCEQNLGHDTMYWYKQDSKKFLKIMFSYNNKELIINETVPNRFSPKSPDKAHLNLHINSLELGDSAVYFCASSQGRANYGYTFGSGTRLTVV.

The CDR3 is CAWSIGGEQYF. The CDR3 coding sequence is TGTGCCTGGAGTATAGGGGGCGAGCAGTACTTC. The chain carries TRBV30 and TRBJ2-7; D may be TRBD1 (6 bases). The CDR3 loop spans 11 amino acids. Trimming removed 2 bases from V and 6 bases from J, with 8 bases in between. The germline gives CDR1 GTSNPN, CDR2 SVGIG (reference sequence).

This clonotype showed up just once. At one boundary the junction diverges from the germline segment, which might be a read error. The DNA of the CDR3 is TGCAGCGTCGAAGGTATCGGATATACTGAAGCTTTCTTT. Its translation: CSVEGIGYTEAFF. The chain couples TRBV29-1 to TRBJ1-1, with D uncertain. CDR3 length: 13 residues. Per the germline V gene, CDR1 is SQVTM and CDR2 is ANQGSEA.

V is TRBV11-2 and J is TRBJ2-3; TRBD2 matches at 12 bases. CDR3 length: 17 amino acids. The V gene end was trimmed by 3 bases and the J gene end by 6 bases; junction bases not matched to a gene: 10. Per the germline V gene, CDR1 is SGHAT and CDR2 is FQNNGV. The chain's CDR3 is CASSFPTSGSILDTQYF. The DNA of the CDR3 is TGTGCCAGCAGCTTCCCGACTAGCGGGAGTATATTGGATACGCAGTATTTT.

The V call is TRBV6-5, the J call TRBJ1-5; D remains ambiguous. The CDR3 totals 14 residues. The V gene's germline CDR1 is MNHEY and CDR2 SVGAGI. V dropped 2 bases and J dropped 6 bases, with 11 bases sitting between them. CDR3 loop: CASSYTVDGQPQHF. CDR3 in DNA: TGTGCCAGCAGTTACACAGTTGACGGTCAGCCCCAGCATTTT.

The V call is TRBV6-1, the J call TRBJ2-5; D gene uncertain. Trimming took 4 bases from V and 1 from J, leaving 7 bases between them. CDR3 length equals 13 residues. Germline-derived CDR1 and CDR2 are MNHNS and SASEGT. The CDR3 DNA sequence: TGTGCCAGCAGTGGGAACAGCCAAGAGACCCAGTACTTC. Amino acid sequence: CASSGNSQETQYF.

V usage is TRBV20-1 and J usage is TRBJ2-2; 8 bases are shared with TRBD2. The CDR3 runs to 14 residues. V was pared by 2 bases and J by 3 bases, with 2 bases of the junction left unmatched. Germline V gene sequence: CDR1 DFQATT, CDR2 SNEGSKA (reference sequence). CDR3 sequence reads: CSARFGGDTGELFF. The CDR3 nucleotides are TGCAGTGCTAGATTCGGGGGGGACACCGGGGAGCTGTTTTTT.

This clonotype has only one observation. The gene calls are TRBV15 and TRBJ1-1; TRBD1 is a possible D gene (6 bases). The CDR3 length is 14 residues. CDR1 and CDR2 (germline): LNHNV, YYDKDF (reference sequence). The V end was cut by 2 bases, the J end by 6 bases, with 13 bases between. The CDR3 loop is CATSRTTGYSEAFF. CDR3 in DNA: TGTGCCACCAGCAGAACTACAGGGTATTCTGAAGCTTTCTTT.